Each of the 10 T cell receptor beta chains below was sequenced from the same sample in a study of blood T cell repertoires in COVID-19. Assay used: immunoSEQ multiplex PCR; TCRdb lists only in-frame clones, some missing. Here the sample spans tens of thousands of clones, approximately 85% being singletons. The sample taken for sequencing was peripheral blood. Every receptor here comes from a human donor in a cohort sampled during active COVID-19.

There are a few counts of this clone. V usage is TRBV2 and J usage is TRBJ2-3; 7 bases align to TRBD2. This CDR3 region has 15 residues. CDR1 and CDR2 from the germline V gene are SNHLY and FYNNEI. V was clipped by 1 base and J by 1 base; unmatched bases: 2. CDR3 nucleotide sequence: TGTGCCAGCAGTGAAGTCCTAGCGGGCACAGATACGCAGTATTTT. Translation gives CASSEVLAGTDTQYF. The full variable domain, rest sourced from reference TRBV2 and TRBJ2-3, is EPEVTQTPSHQVTQMGQEVILRCVPISNHLYFYWYRQILGQKVEFLVSFYNNEISEKSEIFDDQFSVERPDGSNFTLKIRSTKLEDSAMYFCASSEVLAGTDTQYFGPGTRLTVL.

This clone was counted a few times. V is TRBV12-3 or TRBV12-4 and J is TRBJ1-2; no clear D. Trimming left V 3 bases short and J 7 bases short, with 9 bases between. The CDR3 sequence is 12 residues long. CDR3 nucleotides: TGTGCCAGCAGTTTCACACGCATTGGCTACACCTTC. Its protein product is CASSFTRIGYTF.

The J gene is TRBJ1-1, the V gene TRBV7-6; D is unclear. CDR1 SGHVS and CDR2 FNYEAQ come from the germline V gene. The germline V and J ends were trimmed by 2 bases and 1 base, with 5 bases remaining between them. There are 13 residues in the CDR3. CDR3: CASSLSRNTEAFF. The CDR3 DNA is TGTGCCAGCAGCTTATCGCGGAACACTGAAGCTTTCTTT. The full variable domain, in which reference TRBV7-6 and TRBJ1-1 provide the parts outside the CDR3, is GAGVSQSPRYKVTKRGQDVALRCDPISGHVSLYWYRQALGQGPEFLTYFNYEAQQDKSGLPNDRFSAERPEGSISTLTIQRTEQRDSAMYRCASSLSRNTEAFFGQGTRLTVV.

V gene TRBV5-8 combines with J gene TRBJ2-1; TRBD2 agrees at 8 bases. CDR1 SGHTS and CDR2 YDEGEE come from the germline V gene. The CDR3 has 15 residues. J lost 2 bases, V lost 0 bases, and 1 base had no gene match. In DNA form, the CDR3 reads TGTGCCAGCAGCTTGGGCGGGGGGACCTACAATGAGCAGTTCTTC. Translating gives CASSLGGGTYNEQFF.

The chain couples TRBV11-2 to TRBJ2-1, with a weak D call TRBD2 (6 bases). The CDR3 has 14 residues. CDR1 is SGHAT and CDR2 is FQNNGV in the germline V gene. The ends were cut back, 4 bases at V and 6 bases at J, with 13 bases in the middle. The CDR3 reads CASSSAGPLNEQFF. CDR3 DNA sequence: TGTGCCAGCAGCTCCGCGGGACCCCTCAATGAGCAGTTCTTC.

V and J are TRBV7-2 and TRBJ2-5; D is perhaps TRBD1 (7 bases). Germline V CDR1 and CDR2: SGHTA, FQGNSA. The V and J ends lost 5 bases and 4 bases respectively, with 17 bases between them. The CDR3 is 15 amino acids. The CDR3 loop is CASSLRQGLPETQYF. The CDR3 DNA reads TGTGCCAGCAGCCTAAGACAGGGACTTCCAGAGACCCAGTACTTC.

The V and J genes are TRBV4-1 and TRBJ1-1; the D gene is possibly TRBD1 (6 bases). Trimming stripped 4 bases from V and 4 bases from J, with 22 bases between. Germline V CDR1 and CDR2: MGHRA, YSYEKL. The CDR3 contains 17 residues. The CDR3 DNA follows: TGCGCCAGCAGCCCCCAACCCGTTGGGGGGGCTAGCACTGAAGCTTTCTTT. This gives the protein CASSPQPVGGASTEAFF.

V is TRBV29-1 and J is TRBJ2-3; 7 bases are shared with TRBD2. There are 14 residues in the CDR3. After removal of 4 bases from V and 3 bases from J, the junction contained 7 bases not matched to a gene. The germline CDR1 and CDR2 sequences are SQVTM and ANQGSEA. The CDR3, as DNA: TGCAGCGTTGCTGGGGGGGGAAGTACAGATACGCAGTATTTT. It is translated as CSVAGGGSTDTQYF.

The chain combines TRBV19 with TRBJ1-6, with D possibly matching TRBD1 (6 bases). The CDR3 loop spans 15 amino acids. V was trimmed by 3 bases and J by 9 bases, leaving 15 bases between them. The V gene's germline CDR1 is LNHDA and CDR2 SQIVND (reference sequence). The CDR3 region is CASSMDHQGSSPLHF. CDR3 DNA: TGTGCCAGTAGTATGGACCACCAGGGGAGTTCACCCCTCCACTTT.

The chain uses TRBV3-1 (or the pseudogene TRBV3-2) and TRBJ1-3; tentative D call: TRBD1 (5 bases). The germline V and J ends were trimmed by 3 bases and 9 bases, with 18 bases remaining between them. CDR1 and CDR2 from the germline V gene are LGHDT and YNNKEL (reference sequence). This CDR3 has 15 residues. This CDR3 is CASSQSRQGLGTIYF. Here the CDR3 DNA reads TGTGCCAGCAGCCAGTCCCGCCAGGGCTTGGGCACCATATATTTT.